These 18 T cell receptor beta chains originate from one sample sequenced in a study of T cells in tumors after PD-1 blockade. The repertoire was sequenced with immunoSEQ multiplex PCR; TCRdb's copy has only in-frame clones and lacks some. The profile shows over 60,000 clones, 74% of them singletons. This sample comprised PBMCs, obtained after anti-PD-1 treatment. Source of these receptors: a human donor with basal cell carcinoma.

This rearrangement joins TRBV6-9 to TRBJ2-5, with D perhaps TRBD1 (6 bases). The CDR3 extends over 14 amino acids. Germline lookup yields CDR1 MNHGY and CDR2 SVAAGI. V was clipped by 4 bases and J by 1 base, with 10 bases between them. DNA for the CDR3: TGTGCCAGCAGTTCCGGGACACCCCAAGAGACCCAGTACTTC. Its protein product is CASSSGTPQETQYF.

The DNA for the CDR3 is TGTGCCTGGAGTGTACGGGTAAATGAGCAGTTCTTC. This sequence encodes CAWSVRVNEQFF. J is TRBJ2-1 and V is TRBV30; D remains ambiguous. V lost 0 bases and J 7 bases, leaving 7 bases between the germline ends. Looked up from germline, CDR1 is GTSNPN and CDR2 is SVGIG (reference sequence). CDR3 length equals 12 residues.

The J gene is TRBJ2-7, the V gene TRBV19; perhaps TRBD1 as D (6 bases). The CDR3 runs to 13 residues. Germline CDR1 reads LNHDA; CDR2 reads SQIVND (reference sequence). V dropped 5 bases and J dropped 3 bases, with 11 bases sitting between them. This chain's CDR3 is CASSLGQIYEQYF. The CDR3 DNA is TGTGCCAGTAGTTTAGGACAGATCTACGAGCAGTACTTC.

This chain joins TRBV20-1 and TRBJ2-1; no clear D. CDR1 DFQATT and CDR2 SNEGSKA come from the germline V gene (reference sequence). The CDR3 totals 11 residues. The germline V and J ends were trimmed by 5 bases and 8 bases, with 10 bases remaining between them. The CDR3 sequence: CSAYLPDEQFF. The DNA for the CDR3 is TGCAGTGCTTATCTTCCCGATGAGCAGTTCTTC.

V is TRBV7-8 and J is TRBJ1-6; 7 nucleotides agree with TRBD1. From germline, CDR1 is SGHVS and CDR2 FQNEAQ. V was pared by 0 bases and J by 5 bases, with 1 base of the junction left unmatched. This CDR3 is built from 15 residues. The CDR3 sequence is CASSLADRHNSPLHF. The CDR3 DNA reads as TGTGCCAGCAGCTTAGCGGACAGGCATAATTCACCCCTCCACTTT. The complete variable domain, with remaining parts taken from reference TRBV7-8 and TRBJ1-6, reads GAGVSQSPRYKVAKRGQDVALRCDPISGHVSLFWYQQALGQGPEFLTYFQNEAQLDKSGLPSDRFFAERPEGSVSTLKIQRTQQEDSAVYLCASSLADRHNSPLHFGNGTRLTVT.

The rearrangement links TRBV6-5 to TRBJ2-1; the match to TRBD2 covers 8 bases. The germline V gene has CDR1 MNHEY and CDR2 SVGAGI. J gave up 7 bases and V 2 bases, and 7 bases lay outside the gene matches. The CDR3 loop spans 15 amino acids. The chain's CDR3 is CASSYVPAGVNEQFF. The CDR3 nucleotides are TGTGCCAGCAGTTACGTTCCAGCGGGGGTGAATGAGCAGTTCTTC.

The chain combines TRBV30 with TRBJ1-4, with D perhaps matching TRBD1 (5 bases). The CDR3 is made up of 14 amino acids. Germline V gene lookup returns CDR1 GTSNPN and CDR2 SVGIG (reference sequence). The V end was cut by 4 bases, the J end by 0 bases, with 9 bases between. The CDR3: CAWNLGATNEKLFF. The CDR3 coding sequence is TGTGCCTGGAACTTAGGGGCAACTAATGAAAAACTGTTTTTT.

CDR3 residues: CASSVGSSGGETQYF. CDR3 nucleotides: TGTGCCAGCAGCGTAGGATCTAGCGGGGGGGAGACCCAGTACTTC. This chain connects TRBV9 to TRBJ2-5, with 11 bases identical to TRBD2. The junction had 3 bases not matched to a gene; V was cut back by 0 bases and J by 5 bases. The CDR3 has 15 amino acids. Germline CDR1 reads SGDLS; CDR2 reads YYNGEE.

In its sample, this clone was seen once. In DNA, the CDR3 is TGTGCCAGCAGCTTACGTCGGGGGGGTCAAGAGACCCAGTACTTC. This gives the protein CASSLRRGGQETQYF. The rearrangement joins TRBV5-4 to TRBJ2-5; the match to TRBD2 covers 8 bases. V lost 2 bases and J lost 2; bases outside the gene matches: 5. This CDR3 has 15 residues. Germline CDR1 and CDR2: SGHNT and YYREEE (reference sequence).

V and J are TRBV5-1 and TRBJ2-1; the match to TRBD1 covers 9 bases. The CDR3 is 17 residues long. V shed 4 bases, J shed 5 bases, and the junction held 13 bases outside the gene matches. In germline, CDR1 is SGHRS, CDR2 YFSETQ. The CDR3 reads CASSPGTGSLSNNEQFF. CDR3 DNA sequence: TGCGCCAGCAGCCCCGGGACAGGGAGCCTGTCTAACAATGAGCAGTTCTTC.

The genes are TRBV4-2 and TRBJ2-4, with unresolved D. Germline CDR1 reads LGHNA; CDR2 reads YNFKEQ. Trimming shortened V by 3 bases and J by 0 bases, and 9 bases separated the two germline ends. CDR3 length: 15 residues. The CDR3 loop reads CASSQSRLAKNIQYF. CDR3 DNA: TGTGCCAGCAGCCAGTCGCGGTTAGCCAAAAACATTCAGTACTTC.

The chain joins TRBV6-2 or TRBV6-3 to TRBJ1-4; the D is unclear. Germline V gene sequence: CDR1 MNHEY, CDR2 SVGEGT. Trimming stripped 5 bases from V and 0 bases from J, with 10 bases between. The CDR3 contains 15 residues. Here the CDR3 reads CASSPGGATNEKLFF. CDR3 DNA sequence: TGTGCCAGCAGTCCAGGAGGTGCAACTAATGAAAAACTGTTTTTT.

The chain carries TRBV4-1 and TRBJ2-5, with TRBD2 as a possible D gene (7 bases). V was pared by 5 bases and J by 5 bases, with 12 bases between. Germline CDR1 MGHRA, CDR2 YSYEKL. The CDR3 has 13 amino acids. CDR3 coding DNA: TGCGCCAGCAGCGCGGGGGCCGAGGAGACCCAGTACTTC. Amino acids: CASSAGAEETQYF.

This chain joins TRBV2 and TRBJ1-4; D gene ambiguous. The germline CDR1 and CDR2 sequences are SNHLY and FYNNEI. The CDR3 is 10 amino acids. Between the trimmed V and J ends, which lost 7 bases and 9 bases, there was a span of 6 bases. The CDR3, as DNA: TGTGCCAGCACGGGGAAAAAACTGTTTTTT. Residues: CASTGKKLFF.

The V gene is TRBV15, the J gene TRBJ1-4; 8 nucleotides line up with TRBD1. Germline V CDR1 and CDR2: LNHNV, YYDKDF (reference sequence). The CDR3 is 17 residues long. V lost 8 bases, J lost 0 bases, and 11 bases stayed unmatched. The CDR3 nucleotides are TGTGCCACCCAAAAGGGGGCAGGGGGCACAACTAATGAAAAACTGTTTTTT. It specifies CATQKGAGGTTNEKLFF. Drawing the rest from reference TRBV15 and TRBJ1-4, the complete variable domain is DAMVIQNPRYQVTQFGKPVTLSCSQTLNHNVMYWYQQKSSQAPKLLFHYYDKDFNNEADTPDNFQSRRPNTSFCFLDIRSPGLGDTAMYLCATQKGAGGTTNEKLFFGSGTQLSVL.

There are a few counts of this clone. The chain carries TRBV4-1 and TRBJ1-4; no clear D. The CDR3 runs 16 residues. Germline values: CDR1 MGHRA, CDR2 YSYEKL. V lost 3 bases to trimming and J lost 2 bases, with 13 bases between them. For the CDR3, the DNA is TGCGCCAGCAGCCACGGACGCGGCTCGACTAATGAAAAACTGTTTTTT. It yields the protein CASSHGRGSTNEKLFF.

The chain uses TRBV9 and TRBJ2-7; TRBD1 agrees at 12 bases. Losses at the gene ends were 3 bases for V and 7 bases for J; bases not matched to a gene: 8. Germline V gives CDR1 SGDLS, CDR2 YYNGEE. The CDR3 is 15 amino acids. The CDR3 DNA follows: TGTGCCAGCAGCGCGGGACAGGGGGCGCGAGGAGAGCAGTACTTC. This gives the protein CASSAGQGARGEQYF.

The chain joins TRBV27 to TRBJ1-2, with 10 bases matching TRBD1. The germline V gene has CDR1 MNHEY and CDR2 SMNVEV (reference sequence). This CDR3 contains 13 residues. With V trimmed by 3 bases and J by 10 bases, 5 bases remained unmatched. The CDR3 loop reads CASSLGDRGVYTF. The DNA of the CDR3 is TGTGCCAGCAGTTTGGGGGACAGGGGCGTCTACACCTTC.